The rows below give T cell receptor beta chains drawn from one sample of a study of cytomegalovirus exposure and HLA in healthy donors. The method was immunoSEQ multiplex PCR; TCRdb's version includes in-frame clones alone and lacks a portion of them. The repertoire includes 180,000 or so clones, just over 75% of them detected once, and more than 1.4% sits in the top ten. Sequencing was performed on PBMCs. Every receptor here comes from a man aged 18 to 35 in good health and CMV-seronegative. The CDR3 runs from the conserved cysteine through the conserved F or W. Fields, in order: clone size, J gene, D gene, V gene, CDR3 protein, CDR3 DNA. A D gene is named only where the DNA matches it firmly. A row's size may be missing; if present it is once, few, many or a size class.

>.|TRBJ1-4|TRBD1|TRBV28
CASRPTGQGRKLFF
TGTGCCAGCAGACCCACTGGACAGGGTAGAAAACTGTTTTTT
>.|TRBJ2-1|.|TRBV30
CAWSVLSSRGEQFF
TGTGCCTGGAGTGTACTGTCCTCACGAGGTGAGCAGTTCTTC
>.|TRBJ2-5|TRBD2|TRBV19
CARRPRVNGLAGDGGETQYF
TGTGCCAGGAGGCCCCGGGTTAACGGACTAGCGGGGGATGGTGGGGAGACCCAGTACTTC
>.|TRBJ2-7|TRBD1|TRBV6-1
CASSPAGQGAYEQYF
TGTGCCAGCAGTCCAGCCGGACAGGGGGCCTACGAGCAGTACTTC
>.|TRBJ2-7|TRBD2|TRBV18
CASSPREGNYEQYF
TGTGCCAGCTCACCTAGGGAGGGGAACTACGAGCAGTACTTC
>few|TRBJ2-2|.|TRBV6-5
CASSHSPSGELFF
TGTGCCAGCAGCCACAGTCCATCCGGGGAGCTGTTTTTT
>few|TRBJ1-1|.|TRBV2
CASRTIKYNTEAFF
TGTGCCAGCAGGACAATAAAGTACAACACTGAAGCTTTCTTT
>few|TRBJ1-2|.|TRBV9
CASSGQNYYGYTF
TGTGCCAGCAGCGGACAGAACTACTATGGCTACACCTTC
>few|TRBJ2-7|.|TRBV27
CASSWSNRYDEQYF
TGTGCCAGCAGTTGGAGTAACAGGTACGACGAGCAGTACTTC
>.|TRBJ1-1|TRBD1|TRBV6-5
CASSYTDRGPTEAFF
TGTGCCAGCAGTTACACCGACAGGGGGCCCACTGAAGCTTTCTTT
>.|TRBJ2-5|.|TRBV27
CASSLMYSQETQYF
TGTGCCAGCAGTTTAATGTACAGCCAAGAGACCCAGTACTTC
>.|TRBJ1-1|.|TRBV5-4
CASSLAGGRLNTEAFF
TGTGCCAGCAGCTTGGCGGGGGGGCGTCTGAACACTGAAGCTTTCTTT
>.|TRBJ2-5|.|TRBV10-3
CAIRDSREETQYF
TGTGCCATCAGGGACAGTCGGGAAGAGACCCAGTACTTC
>.|TRBJ2-2|TRBD1|TRBV9
CASSPNRGPGGELFF
TGTGCCAGCAGCCCCAACAGGGGGCCGGGCGGGGAGCTGTTTTTT
>few|TRBJ2-1|TRBD2|TRBV19
CASSGRGHEQFF
TGTGCCAGTAGCGGGAGGGGTCATGAGCAGTTCTTC
>once|TRBJ1-4|.|TRBV4-2
CASSTRESGEKLFF
TGTGCCAGCAGCACCCGGGAGTCGGGAGAAAAACTGTTTTTT
>.|TRBJ1-4|.|TRBV4-3
CASSQVWRGEKLFF
TGCGCCAGCAGCCAAGTTTGGCGAGGAGAAAAACTGTTTTTT
>.|TRBJ2-5|.|TRBV7-9
CASSSSSGVETQYF
TGTGCCAGCAGCTCCTCATCAGGGGTGGAGACCCAGTACTTC
>.|TRBJ1-5|TRBD1|TRBV18
CASSPRGGFNQPQHF
TGTGCCAGCTCACCAAGAGGGGGCTTCAATCAGCCCCAGCATTTT
>.|TRBJ2-4|TRBD2|TRBV2
CASRSGGPAKNIQYF
TGTGCCAGCAGGAGCGGGGGCCCAGCCAAAAACATTCAGTACTTC
>.|TRBJ2-1|TRBD2|TRBV5-6
CASSFGTSGSFEQFF
TGTGCCAGCAGCTTCGGGACTAGCGGGAGTTTCGAGCAGTTCTTC
>few|TRBJ1-3|.|TRBV7-9
CASSPPGQGNTIYF
TGTGCCAGCAGCCCCCCAGGGCAGGGAAACACCATATATTTT
>.|TRBJ2-2|TRBD2|TRBV11-2
CASSPNRLAGERAGELFF
TGTGCCAGCAGCCCAAATCGACTAGCGGGAGAAAGGGCGGGGGAGCTGTTTTTT
>.|TRBJ2-5|.|TRBV6-1
CASTLTGRETQYF
TGTGCCAGCACCCTGACAGGAAGAGAGACCCAGTACTTC
>.|TRBJ2-7|.|TRBV6-1
CASSEAGYYEQYF
TGTGCCAGCAGTGAAGCGGGCTACTACGAGCAGTACTTC
>.|TRBJ1-2|TRBD1|TRBV7-2
CASSPFRTGNYGYTF
TGTGCCAGCAGTCCCTTTCGGACAGGGAACTATGGCTACACCTTC
>.|TRBJ1-1|TRBD1|TRBV10-3
CAISELGQTGINTEAFF
TGTGCCATCAGTGAATTAGGTCAGACAGGGATCAACACTGAAGCTTTCTTT
>few|TRBJ1-2|.|TRBV4-2
CASSQDRPSGYTF
TGTGCCAGCAGCCAAGACAGGCCCTCTGGCTACACCTTC
>.|TRBJ1-2|TRBD1|TRBV27
CASSPSSTGRYGYTF
TGTGCCAGCAGTCCGTCCTCGACAGGGAGGTATGGCTACACCTTC
>.|TRBJ1-2|.|TRBV11-1
CASSLYRDGYTF
TGTGCCAGCAGCTTATACAGGGATGGCTACACCTTC
>.|TRBJ2-7|TRBD2|TRBV7-9
CASGGYGGGGSYEQYF
TGTGCCAGCGGGGGATACGGCGGGGGGGGCTCCTACGAGCAGTACTTC
>.|TRBJ2-7|.|TRBV11-3
CASSLVQGSYEQYF
TGTGCCAGCAGCTTAGTACAGGGATCCTACGAGCAGTACTTC
>few|TRBJ2-3|.|TRBV7-3
CASSPQGGGTDTQYF
TGTGCCAGCAGCCCCCAGGGGGGAGGCACAGATACGCAGTATTTT